This T cell receptor beta chain emerged from a study of cytomegalovirus exposure and HLA in healthy donors. CDR1 is KGHSH and CDR2 is LQKENI in the germline V gene. The CDR3 is 16 residues long. V was cut by 0 bases and J by 5 bases, with 17 bases left in between. This PCR relied on a set of 60 Vbeta primers and 13 Jbeta primers. The protocol was immunoSEQ multiplex PCR, while the TCRdb copy is restricted to in-frame clones and leaves out a portion. The table has over 100,000 clones, approximately 87% seen once; the top ten hold just over 2.5%. The clonotype comes from a man aged 40-55 years in good health and CMV-seronegative. Source material: PBMCs. The chain couples TRBV18 to TRBJ2-7; the D gene is possibly TRBD2 (5 bases). CDR3 in DNA: TGTGCCAGCTCACCACCGTGGGGTTCGGGGTCGGACGAGCAGTACTTC. This translates into CASSPPWGSGSDEQYF.